This T cell receptor (beta chain) was captured by sequencing in a study of cytomegalovirus exposure and HLA in healthy donors. With regard to this clone: No antigen is known for it.

Both 60 Vbeta primers and 13 Jbeta primers went into the PCR. Profiling relied on immunoSEQ multiplex PCR, and the TCRdb table lists in-frame clones only, not all of them. Found here are 90,000 to 110,000 clones, approximately 70% of them singletons; the top ten hold around 8%. Whole-study results and caveats: Most of the TCR beta V segments (in an earlier analysis) were productive either about 90% or about 30% of the time.

The specimen sequenced was PBMCs. The TCR sequence derives from a man aged 35-49 years in good health and CMV-seronegative.

For the CDR3, the DNA is TGTGCCAGCACCAAACAGGGGCTCAGCTACGAGCAGTACTTC. Protein product: CASTKQGLSYEQYF. V and J are TRBV6-9 and TRBJ2-7, with 7 bases matching TRBD1. This CDR3 comprises 14 residues. The J segment lost 3 bases and the V segment lost 7 bases, leaving 9 bases of the junction unmatched. Germline V gene lookup returns CDR1 MNHGY and CDR2 SVAAGI.